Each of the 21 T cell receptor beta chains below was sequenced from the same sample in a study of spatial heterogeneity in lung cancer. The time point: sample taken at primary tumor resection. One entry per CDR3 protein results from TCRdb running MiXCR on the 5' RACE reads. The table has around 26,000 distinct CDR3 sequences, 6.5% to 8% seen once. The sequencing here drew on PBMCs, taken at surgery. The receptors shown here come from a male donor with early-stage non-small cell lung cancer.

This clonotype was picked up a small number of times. CDR3 DNA: TGTGCCAGCAGCTCCAGGGGTTCTAGCACAGATACGCAGTATTTT. As protein: CASSSRGSSTDTQYF. This rearrangement joins TRBV7-2 to TRBJ2-3; possible D gene TRBD1, 6 bases. Trimming removed 4 bases from V and 0 bases from J, with 11 bases in between. The CDR3 covers 15 residues. In germline, CDR1 is SGHTA, CDR2 FQGNSA.

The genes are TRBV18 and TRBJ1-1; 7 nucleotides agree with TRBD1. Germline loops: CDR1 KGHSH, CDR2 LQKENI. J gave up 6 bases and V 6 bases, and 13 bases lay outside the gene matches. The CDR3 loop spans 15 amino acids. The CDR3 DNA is TGTGCCAGCTCGCGCGACAGGGAGTTTTTGCCTGAAGCTTTCTTT. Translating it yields CASSRDREFLPEAFF.

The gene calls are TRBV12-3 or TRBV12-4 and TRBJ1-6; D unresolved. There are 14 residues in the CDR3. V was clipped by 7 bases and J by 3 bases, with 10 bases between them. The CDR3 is CASTGSVYNSPLHF. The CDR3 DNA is TGTGCCAGCACCGGGAGTGTCTATAATTCACCCCTCCACTTT.

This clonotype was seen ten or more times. Here the CDR3 DNA reads TGCAGTGCTAGGCGGGTGAACACTGAAGCTTTCTTT. This sequence encodes CSARRVNTEAFF. This chain links TRBV20-1 with TRBJ1-1; D is uncertain. V gave up 3 bases and J gave up 0 bases, with 5 bases separating them. The germline V gene encodes CDR1 DFQATT and CDR2 SNEGSKA (reference sequence). CDR3 length equals 12 residues.

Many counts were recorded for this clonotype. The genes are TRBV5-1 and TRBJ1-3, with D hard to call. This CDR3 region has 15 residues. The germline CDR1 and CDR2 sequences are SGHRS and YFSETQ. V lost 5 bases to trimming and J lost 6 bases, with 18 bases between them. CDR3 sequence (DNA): TGCGCCAGCAGTCTTGGCCCGGGCATTAAAAACACCATATATTTT. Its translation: CASSLGPGIKNTIYF.

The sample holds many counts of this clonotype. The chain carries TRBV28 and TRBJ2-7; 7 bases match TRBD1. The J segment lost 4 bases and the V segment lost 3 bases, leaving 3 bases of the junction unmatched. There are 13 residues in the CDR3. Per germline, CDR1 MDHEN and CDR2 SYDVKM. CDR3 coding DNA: TGTGCCAGCAGTTTGACAGGGTCTTACGAGCAGTACGTC. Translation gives CASSLTGSYEQYV.

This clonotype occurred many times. The CDR3 DNA is TGCAGTGCTAGGGTGGTCGAGACCCAGTACTTC. Its translation: CSARVVETQYF. The chain is built from TRBV20-1 and TRBJ2-5; D unresolved. V was cut by 3 bases and J by 5 bases, with 7 bases left in between. The germline CDR1 and CDR2 sequences are DFQATT and SNEGSKA (reference sequence). This CDR3 has 11 amino acids.

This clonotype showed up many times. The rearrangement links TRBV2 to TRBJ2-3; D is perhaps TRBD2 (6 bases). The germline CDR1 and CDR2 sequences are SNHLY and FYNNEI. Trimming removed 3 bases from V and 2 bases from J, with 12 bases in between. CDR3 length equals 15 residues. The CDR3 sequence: CASSEGLSHTDTQYF. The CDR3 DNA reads TGTGCCAGCAGTGAGGGACTCTCCCACACAGATACGCAGTATTTT.

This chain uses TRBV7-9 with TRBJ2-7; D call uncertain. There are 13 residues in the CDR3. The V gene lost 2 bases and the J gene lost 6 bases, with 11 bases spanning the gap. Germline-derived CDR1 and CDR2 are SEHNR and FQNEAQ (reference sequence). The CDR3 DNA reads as TGTGCCAGCAGCTTAAAGGCAAAGGGCGAGCAGTACTTC. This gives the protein CASSLKAKGEQYF.

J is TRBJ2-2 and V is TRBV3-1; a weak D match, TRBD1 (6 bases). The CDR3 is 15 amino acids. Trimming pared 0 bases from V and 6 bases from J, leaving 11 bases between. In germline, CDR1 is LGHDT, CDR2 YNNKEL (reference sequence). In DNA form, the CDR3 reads TGTGCCAGCAGCCAAGAGGACAGACTCGCCGGGGAGCTGTTTTTT. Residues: CASSQEDRLAGELFF.

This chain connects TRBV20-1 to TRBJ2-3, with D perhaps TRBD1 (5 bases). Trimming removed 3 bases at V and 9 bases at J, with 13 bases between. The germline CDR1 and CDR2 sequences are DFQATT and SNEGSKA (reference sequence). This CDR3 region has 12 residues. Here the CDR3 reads CSASVDRRTQYF. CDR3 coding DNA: TGCAGTGCTAGTGTAGACAGAAGAACGCAGTATTTT.

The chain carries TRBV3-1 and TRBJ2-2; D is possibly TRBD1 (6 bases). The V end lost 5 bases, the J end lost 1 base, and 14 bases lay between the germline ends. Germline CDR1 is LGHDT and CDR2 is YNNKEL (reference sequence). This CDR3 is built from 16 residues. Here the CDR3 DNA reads TGTGCCAGCAGCTATCCGGGACACCTGAACACCGGGGAGCTGTTTTTT. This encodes CASSYPGHLNTGELFF.

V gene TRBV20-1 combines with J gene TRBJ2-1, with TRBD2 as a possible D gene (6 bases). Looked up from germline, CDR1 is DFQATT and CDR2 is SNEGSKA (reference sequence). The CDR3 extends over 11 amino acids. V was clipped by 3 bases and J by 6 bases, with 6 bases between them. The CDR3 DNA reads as TGCAGTGCTAGCGGGGGCAATGAGCAGTTCTTC. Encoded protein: CSASGGNEQFF.

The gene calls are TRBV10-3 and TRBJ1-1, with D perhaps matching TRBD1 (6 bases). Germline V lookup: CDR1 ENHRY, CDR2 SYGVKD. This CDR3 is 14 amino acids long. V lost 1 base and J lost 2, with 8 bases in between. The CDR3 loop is CAISEYGTNTEAFF. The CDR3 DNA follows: TGTGCCATCAGTGAGTACGGGACAAACACTGAAGCTTTCTTT.

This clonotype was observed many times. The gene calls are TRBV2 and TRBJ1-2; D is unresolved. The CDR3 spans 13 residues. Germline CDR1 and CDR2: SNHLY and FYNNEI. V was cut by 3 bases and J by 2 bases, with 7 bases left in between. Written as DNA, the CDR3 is TGTGCCAGCAGTGAGCGGGAAAACTATGGCTACACCTTC. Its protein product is CASSERENYGYTF.

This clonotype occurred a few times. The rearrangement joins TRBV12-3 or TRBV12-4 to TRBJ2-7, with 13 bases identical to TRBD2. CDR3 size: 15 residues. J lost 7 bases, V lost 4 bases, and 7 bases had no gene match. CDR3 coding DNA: TGTGCCAGCAGTTCCGGACTAGCGGGAGCATCGGAGCAGTACTTC. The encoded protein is CASSSGLAGASEQYF.

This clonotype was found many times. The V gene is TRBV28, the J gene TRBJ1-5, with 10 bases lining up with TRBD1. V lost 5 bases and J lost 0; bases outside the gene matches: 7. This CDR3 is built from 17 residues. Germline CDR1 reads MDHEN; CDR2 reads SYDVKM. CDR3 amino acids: CASSPSGQGYSNQPQHF. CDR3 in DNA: TGTGCCAGCAGTCCGTCGGGACAGGGGTATAGCAATCAGCCCCAGCATTTT. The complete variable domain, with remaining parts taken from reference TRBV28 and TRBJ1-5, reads DVKVTQSSRYLVKRTGEKVFLECVQDMDHENMFWYRQDPGLGLRLIYFSYDVKMKEKGDIPEGYSVSREKKERFSLILESASTNQTSMYLCASSPSGQGYSNQPQHFGDGTRLSIL.

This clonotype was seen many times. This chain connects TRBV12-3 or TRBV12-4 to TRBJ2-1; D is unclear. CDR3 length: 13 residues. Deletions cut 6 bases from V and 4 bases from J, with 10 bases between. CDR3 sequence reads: CASSLGLYNEQFF. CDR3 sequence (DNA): TGTGCCAGCAGCCTGGGCCTTTACAATGAGCAGTTCTTC.

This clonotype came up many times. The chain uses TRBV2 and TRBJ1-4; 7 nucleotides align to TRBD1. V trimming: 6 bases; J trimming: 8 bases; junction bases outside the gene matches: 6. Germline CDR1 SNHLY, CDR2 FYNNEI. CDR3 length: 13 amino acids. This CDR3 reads CASSRGDLEKLFF. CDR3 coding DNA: TGTGCCAGCAGCAGGGGGGACTTGGAAAAACTGTTTTTT.

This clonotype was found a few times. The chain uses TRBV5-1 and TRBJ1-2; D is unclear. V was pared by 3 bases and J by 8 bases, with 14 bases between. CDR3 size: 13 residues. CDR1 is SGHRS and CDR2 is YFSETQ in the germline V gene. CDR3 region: CASSWEGLGGYTF. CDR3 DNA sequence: TGCGCCAGCAGCTGGGAAGGGCTTGGAGGCTACACCTTC.

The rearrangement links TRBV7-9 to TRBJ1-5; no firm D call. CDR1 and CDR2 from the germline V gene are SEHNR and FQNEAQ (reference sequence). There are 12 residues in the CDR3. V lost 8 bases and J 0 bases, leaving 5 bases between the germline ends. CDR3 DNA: TGTGCCAGCGCAGATAGCAATCAGCCCCAGCATTTT. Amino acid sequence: CASADSNQPQHF.